This TCR beta chain derives from a study of cytomegalovirus exposure and HLA in healthy donors (dated by TCRdb to about 2017). For the study in its entirety: According to an earlier analysis of several hundred of the donors, about 179 million T cells yielded roughly 110 million unique TCR beta sequences and roughly 280 Gb of sequence data. A separate validation cohort of roughly 120 different subjects was used in addition to the approximately 670-subject first cohort. Of the approximately 400 genotyped donors, less than 90% were placed in the genetic ancestry cluster associated with self-reported Caucasian donors. The number of donors typed differed by locus, with about 629-630 for A, B, C, DRB1 and DQB1, roughly 520 for DQA1, over 600 for DPA1, and under 490 for DPB1. In the later analysis, no new phenotypic data were used to find candidate immune exposures; instead, reliance was placed on TCR beta sequences and their occurrence across donors. HLA typing included class I and class II loci at four-digit resolution. Across around 400 genotyped donors of the cohort, an average of roughly 250,000 unique TCR beta nucleotide sequences per donor were sequenced, and roughly 20% of those sequences were non-productive. Genome-wide SNP genotypes for about 60% of the roughly 700 donors were used in a later genetic analysis, which treated that subset as a discovery cohort. An earlier analysis of around 540 of the donors applied high-throughput TCR beta sequencing to assess whether each TCR beta V gene segment acted as functional or pseudogenic. A handful of DR-DQ haplotypes were treated as single units for association and clustering because of strong linkage in the cohort. Donor age, sex, ethnicity and CMV serostatus were compiled together with the repertoire data. In a later analysis, previously published TCR beta repertoires from fewer than 750 donors were re-analyzed and high-resolution HLA genotyping was added so that TCR occurrence patterns could be studied. The study aimed to test whether signatures of past pathogen exposure could be identified by cataloging public T cell receptors. To predict cytomegalovirus infection status, the study combined high-throughput TCR immunosequencing, statistical association of individual TCRs with disease status, and machine learning. All discovery cohort repertoires had been generated on a single sequencing platform. Around 320 gigabases of sequencing data and approximately 93 million unique TCR sequences were included in an early release covering 550 to 650 HLA-typed donors. Using immunosequencing, the study profiled T cell repertoires from 666 subjects and related those repertoires to cytomegalovirus serostatus. Points the paper makes about the study in general: A later analysis found that HLA-associated TCR beta chains were more clonally expanded and had lower generation probabilities than equally common non-associated chains. The authors suggested that the approach could potentially be generalized to other disease states and immunological phenotypes. When HLA alleles, especially DR and DQ, strongly co-occurred, TCR associations were difficult to assign to individual alleles. Sequencing depth was assumed to be roughly uniform across donors in the presence/absence analyses, though that assumption may not hold. A later analysis reported that several top co-occurrence clusters appeared linked to parvovirus B19, influenza, CMV and Epstein-Barr virus. A total of 164 TCR beta chains were listed by the study as associated with cytomegalovirus. Most CMV-associated TCR beta chains appeared to be HLA-restricted in a later analysis, and the HLA associations seemed to be driven largely by CMV exposure. At a false discovery rate of 0.05, a later analysis linked roughly 17,000 TCR beta sequences to specific HLA alleles. Across donors, most TCR sequences were observed very rarely, whereas some public TCRs were present in many individuals. A cluster of highly shared sequence variants was judged likely to represent a technical artifact of the sequencing pipeline. Immune exposure information for the cohort was limited to CMV serostatus. In an earlier analysis of 500 to 650 of the donors, most TCR beta V segments appeared in productive rearrangements about 87% or about 30% of the time, broadly matching IMGT annotations. Cytomegalovirus status was reported to be diagnosed by the classifier with high specificity and sensitivity in both the original and validation cohorts. A later analysis found that TCR association rates varied across HLA loci, with DRB1 alleles showing the most associated TCRs and HLA-C alleles the fewest. In a later genetic analysis, a missense DCLRE1C variant was associated with V-gene and J-gene trimming of TCR beta chains, and the association was replicated in an independent cohort. Fewer than 20 rarely observed V segments, including chromosome 9 orphons, were excluded from the earlier analysis of some 590 of the donors because counts were too low. The cohort was sequenced for TCR beta chains only, and without alpha or paired-chain data the features that could be detected were limited. Linkage disequilibrium might explain the correlated functional status among segregating V segments, but an unknown experimental factor could not be excluded. A further reported finding was that TCR beta sequences accurately predicted the HLA-A and HLA-B alleles for most subjects in the first cohort. In vitro tests confirmed that three of the cytomegalovirus-associated TCR beta chains recognize cytomegalovirus antigens. Because some donors lacked HLA typing at each locus, the association tests relied only on the typed subset. According to a later genetic analysis, donors in an Asian-associated ancestry cluster had fewer N-insertions in productive TCRs than the approximately 670-donor mean.

The protocol used for the library was the immunoSEQ multiplex PCR assay. A mixture of 60 forward primers for TCR Vbeta segments and 13 reverse primers for TCR Jbeta segments was used in the multiplex PCR. A multiplex PCR assay on genomic DNA amplified the CDR3 region of rearranged TCR beta genes. The Illumina HiSeq System was used to sequence the amplified TCR beta libraries as 87-base-pair reads. From the authors' description of their analysis: A later analysis tallied about 77 million unique TCR beta chains across the 666 repertoires, and about 10 million of those chains were shared by two or more donors. To remove PCR and sequencing errors, raw reads were error-corrected and collapsed into unique sequences using a nearest-neighbor algorithm that merged closely related sequences. To assign V, D and J gene segments, CDR3 sequences were aligned to IMGT reference sequences. For a sequence to be retained, at least a six-nucleotide match to both a V gene segment and a J gene segment was required. Rearrangements were classified as productive when the CDR3 lacked stop codons and remained in frame with V and J, and all other rearrangements were classified as non-productive. Following IMGT convention, CDR3 was defined as the stretch from the second conserved V-encoded cysteine up to the conserved J-encoded phenylalanine. The earlier analysis of about 590 of the donors excluded sequences that lacked an unambiguous match to a single V gene segment. An earlier analysis of about 590 of the donors classified V segments as functional when productive rearrangements were above 56.7% and as segregating when the standard deviation between donors was above 5%. A statistical classification framework was built to diagnose cytomegalovirus status from the catalog of TCR beta chain sequences. In a later analysis, V and J genes were assigned by comparing TCR nucleotide sequences against IMGT/GENE-DB human TR gene sequences. In a later analysis, CDR3 sequences and most-parsimonious VDJ recombination scenarios were assigned using the TCRdist pipeline. In a later analysis, each TCR beta chain was defined by its CDR3 amino acid sequence together with its V-gene family, and reads without a unique V-gene family were excluded. As a way to deal with suspected cross-contamination and a sequencing artifact, a later analysis dropped roughly 600 nucleotide sequences that were highly shared and had low generation probability. In a later analysis, a clonal expansion index for each public chain was calculated from normalized within-repertoire ranks of inferred template counts. In a later analysis, generation probabilities were computed with a VDJ recombination model fitted to out-of-frame rearrangements, and the resulting probabilities were checked against IGoR. In a later analysis, hypergeometric tests were used to score TCR-TCR, TCR-HLA and TCR-CMV co-occurrence, with a repertoire-size bias correction applied to TCR pairs. In a later analysis, false discovery rates were estimated by permuting HLA or CMV assignments 20 times. In a later analysis, co-occurring TCRs were grouped using DBSCAN, and TCRdist sequence similarity was added for clustering within HLA-allele-positive subsets. Repertoires with fewer than 30,000 or more than 120,000 public chains, plus five repertoires with anomalous nucleotide sharing, were excluded from co-occurrence clustering. Drawn from immuneACCESS, this table holds only the in-frame rearrangements with V and J called that TCRdb kept. Clones are partly lost; checked studies trace under half to an unresolved V gene and leave the rest unexplained. Clone size and V and J calls were adopted from that table, with D and trimming inferred from the DNA. This sample has some 160,000 clones in its table, and roughly three quarters of those were observed once. The ten largest clones take up around 7% of the sample.

Of note for this clone: Its antigen is currently not known. Base qualities are not recorded, but no much larger clone differs from it by a single base.

The cohort was made up of 500 to 850 healthy bone marrow donors. Cohort members were all nominally healthy when sampled, although unrecorded immune exposures were likely present. The donor was CMV seropositive and belonged to the group of 250 to 350 seropositive cohort members. Every donor gave a peripheral blood sample, and the peripheral blood mononuclear cells from that sample were used for TCR beta sequencing. Genomic DNA was extracted from the blood cell samples with the Qiagen DNeasy Blood Extraction Kit. Sequenced sample: PBMCs. The TCR comes from a woman aged 40 to 50 in good health and CMV-seropositive.

In nucleotide form, the sequence is TGTGCCAGTAGTATAAGCGGGCAGAATGGCTACACCTTC. The resulting protein is CASSISGQNGYTF. The V gene is TRBV19 and the J gene is TRBJ1-2; there is no confident call for the D gene. The CDR3 spans 13 residues, from the cysteine through the phenylalanine. CDR3 DNA only is kept here, 39 bases in frame from base 1. As encoded in the germline V gene (reference sequence), CDR1 is LNHDA while CDR2 is SQIVND. The germline ends are 10 bases apart after V is trimmed by 2 bases and J by 6 bases.